This T cell receptor (beta chain) stems from a study of control samples from healthy donors and cancer patients. The CDR3 runs 18 residues. V lost 0 bases to trimming and J lost 3 bases; unmatched junction nucleotides: 9. CDR1 and CDR2 (germline): MGHRA, YSYEKL. This table comes from immunoSEQ multiplex PCR, and its TCRdb copy is limited to in-frame clones, with some not included. The sample has some 130,000 clones; about 88% are singletons. This TCR came from a young woman in good health. This chain connects TRBV4-1 to TRBJ2-5; 11 positions agree with TRBD1. The material sequenced was blood. In DNA, the CDR3 is TGCGCCAGCAGCCAAGATCTAGCCGGGACAGGGGGAAAAGAGACCCAGTACTTC. It translates to CASSQDLAGTGGKETQYF.